The 32 T cell receptor beta chains below were found in one sample sequenced in a study of radiation and T cells in renal cell carcinoma. Stated time point: baseline pretreatment blood. Treatment defined: 15 Gy SBRT to primary tumor, nephrectomy 4 weeks later. The protocol was immunoSEQ multiplex PCR, while the TCRdb copy is restricted to in-frame clones and leaves out a portion. The sample records 120,000 to 150,000 clones, less than 90% being singletons. The sequences come from blood, collected from a patient whose treatment included radiotherapy and nephrectomy. These receptors were collected from a woman aged 45-60 years with renal cell carcinoma.

The gene calls are TRBV27 and TRBJ1-2, with unresolved D. V was cut by 0 bases and J by 2 bases, with 10 bases left in between. From germline, CDR1 is MNHEY and CDR2 SMNVEV (reference sequence). The CDR3 loop spans 15 amino acids. The CDR3 reads CASSLSAQPNYGYTF. Written as DNA, the CDR3 is TGTGCCAGCAGTTTATCGGCGCAGCCCAACTATGGCTACACCTTC.

This chain connects TRBV2 to TRBJ2-7; D not resolved. Trimming removed 4 bases from V and 9 bases from J, with 13 bases in between. From germline, CDR1 is SNHLY and CDR2 FYNNEI. CDR3 length equals 12 residues. The CDR3 sequence is CASSGGGFGQYF. CDR3 sequence (DNA): TGTGCCAGCAGTGGGGGTGGATTCGGGCAGTACTTC.

A few counts support this clone. This sequence joins TRBV7-6 and TRBJ1-2, with 7 bases matching TRBD1. The length of the CDR3 is 17 residues. J gave up 1 base and V 2 bases, and 10 bases lay outside the gene matches. Germline CDR1 is SGHVS and CDR2 is FNYEAQ. Here the CDR3 reads CASSLSQGPYFNYGYTF. The CDR3 DNA reads as TGTGCCAGCAGCTTATCACAGGGGCCATACTTTAACTATGGCTACACCTTC.

The chain has TRBV30 and TRBJ2-7; perhaps TRBD1 as D (6 bases). The CDR3 has 15 residues. Germline CDR1 is GTSNPN and CDR2 is SVGIG (reference sequence). Trimming removed 3 bases from V and 2 bases from J, with 17 bases in between. The CDR3 loop reads CAWRRGQRKAYEQYF. CDR3 DNA sequence: TGTGCCTGGAGGAGAGGACAGAGAAAAGCCTACGAGCAGTACTTC.

This sequence joins TRBV28 and TRBJ2-7; TRBD2 matches at 7 bases. The CDR3 has 12 amino acids. Germline trimming cut 10 bases from V and 1 base from J; bases unmatched to any gene: 4. CDR1 MDHEN and CDR2 SYDVKM come from the germline V gene. DNA of the CDR3: TGTGCCACCCGGGGGGAGTCCTACGAGCAGTACTTC. This translates into CATRGESYEQYF.

The rearrangement uses TRBV11-1 and TRBJ1-2; 10 bases agree with TRBD1. The CDR3 spans 15 residues. V lost 0 bases, J lost 6 bases, and 4 bases stayed unmatched. Germline CDR1 SGHAT, CDR2 FQDESV (reference sequence). CDR3 bases: TGTGCCAGCAGCTTAGCGTTTGGACAGGGGGATGGCTACACCTTC. It translates to CASSLAFGQGDGYTF.

The V and J genes are TRBV25-1 and TRBJ2-2, with 11 bases identical to TRBD1. Germline V CDR1 and CDR2: MGHDK, SYGVNS. The trim removed 5 bases at V and 6 bases at J, leaving 5 bases unmatched. The CDR3 extends over 15 amino acids. CDR3 region: CASSSPGQGAGELFF. CDR3 DNA sequence: TGTGCCAGCAGTAGTCCGGGACAGGGGGCCGGGGAGCTGTTTTTT.

The V gene is TRBV5-1, the J gene TRBJ2-2; 8 nucleotides agree with TRBD2. There are 15 residues in the CDR3. CDR1 is SGHRS and CDR2 is YFSETQ in the germline V gene. V dropped 2 bases and J dropped 4; count of bases not matched to a gene: 4. For the CDR3, the DNA is TGCGCCAGCAGCTTTAGCGGGGCGTCCACCGGGGAGCTGTTTTTT. This encodes CASSFSGASTGELFF.

Details on this clone: At one of its ends the junction is not consistent with the germline gene, which may arise from a read error. The rearrangement joins TRBV6-6 to TRBJ2-7; the D gene is possibly TRBD2 (5 bases). The CDR3 spans 15 residues. Per the germline V gene, CDR1 is MNHNY and CDR2 is SVGAGI (reference sequence). CDR3 DNA sequence: TGTGCCAGCAGGTCCGGGGTGGGGAGCTCCGACGAGCAGTACTTC. Translation gives CASRSGVGSSDEQYF.

This CDR3 is CASSLEGPGETQYF. CDR3 bases: TGTGCCAGCAGCTTAGAAGGGCCGGGGGAGACCCAGTACTTC. J is TRBJ2-5 and V is TRBV7-2; D might be TRBD2 (5 bases). Germline V lookup: CDR1 SGHTA, CDR2 FQGNSA. The CDR3 runs to 14 residues. V was trimmed by 1 base and J by 5 bases, leaving 11 bases between them.

The chain uses TRBV15 and TRBJ2-7, with TRBD2 as a possible D gene (5 bases). CDR3 length equals 15 residues. V was pared by 2 bases and J by 2 bases, with 13 bases between. The V gene's germline CDR1 is LNHNV and CDR2 YYDKDF (reference sequence). This chain's CDR3 is CATSRPLEEAYEQYF. CDR3 in DNA: TGTGCCACCAGCAGACCACTAGAGGAAGCCTACGAGCAGTACTTC.

This clone was detected only once. This chain uses TRBV13 with TRBJ1-2; tentatively, D is TRBD1 (6 bases). Germline lookup yields CDR1 PRHDT and CDR2 FYEKMQ (reference sequence). This CDR3 region has 12 residues. V was cut by 1 base and J by 6 bases, with 6 bases left in between. DNA of the CDR3: TGTGCCAGCAGCTTAGCAGGGGATGGCTACACCTTC. This gives the protein CASSLAGDGYTF.

The genes are TRBV7-2 and TRBJ2-7; 10 bases are shared with TRBD2. Germline loops: CDR1 SGHTA, CDR2 FQGNSA. The CDR3 covers 16 residues. V was pared by 0 bases and J by 4 bases, with 6 bases of the junction left unmatched. In DNA, the CDR3 is TGTGCCAGCAGCTTAGCGTTGAGCGGGGGGGAGTACGAGCAGTACTTC. It is translated as CASSLALSGGEYEQYF.

This chain uses TRBV7-9 with TRBJ2-3; 8 bases line up with TRBD2. CDR1 SEHNR and CDR2 FQNEAQ come from the germline V gene (reference sequence). V lost 7 bases to trimming and J lost 8 bases; unmatched junction nucleotides: 14. This CDR3 is built from 15 residues. CDR3 nucleotides: TGTGCCAGCAACACCAAGCGGGAGATCGGAGGTACGCAGTATTTT. It translates to CASNTKREIGGTQYF.

The V and J genes are TRBV6-6 and TRBJ1-3; D ambiguous. This CDR3 contains 14 residues. V lost 3 bases and J 1 base, leaving 7 bases between the germline ends. CDR1 MNHNY and CDR2 SVGAGI come from the germline V gene (reference sequence). The CDR3 nucleotides read TGTGCCAGCAGTTATGCGGGGTCTGGAAACACCATATATTTT. Its protein is CASSYAGSGNTIYF.

The chain is built from TRBV6-5 and TRBJ1-6, with D maybe TRBD1 (5 bases). Per the germline V gene, CDR1 is MNHEY and CDR2 is SVGAGI. V was pared by 5 bases and J by 10 bases, with 15 bases between. CDR3 length: 14 amino acids. The CDR3 bases are TGTGCCAGCAGTCAAACCAGACAGAGCTCACCCCTCCACTTT. As protein: CASSQTRQSSPLHF.

This clone came up a few times. J is TRBJ1-2 and V is TRBV10-2; 7 nucleotides match TRBD1. Germline V gene data show CDR1 as WSHSY and CDR2 as SAAADI. The J segment lost 3 bases and the V segment lost 6 bases, leaving 4 bases of the junction unmatched. The CDR3 loop spans 13 amino acids. CDR3 sequence reads: CASRSQGDYGYTF. CDR3 nucleotide sequence: TGCGCCAGCAGATCCCAGGGGGACTATGGCTACACCTTC.

In this sample, this clone turned up a few times. This CDR3 reads CASMGDRELVQPQHF. CDR3 sequence (DNA): TGTGCCAGTATGGGGGACAGGGAATTGGTCCAGCCCCAGCATTTT. The rearrangement uses TRBV19 and TRBJ1-5; 9 nucleotides agree with TRBD1. The length of the CDR3 is 15 residues. Trimming took 7 bases from V and 7 from J; bases not matched to a gene: 11. Per the germline V gene, CDR1 is LNHDA and CDR2 is SQIVND (reference sequence).

The chain combines TRBV5-4 with TRBJ2-1; 8 positions agree with TRBD2. V shed 0 bases, J shed 0 bases, and the junction held 2 bases outside the gene matches. Germline V lookup: CDR1 SGHNT, CDR2 YYREEE (reference sequence). This CDR3 has 16 residues. CDR3 DNA sequence: TGTGCCAGCAGCTTGGACCTAGCGGGCTCCTACAATGAGCAGTTCTTC. It specifies CASSLDLAGSYNEQFF.

The chain is built from TRBV23-1 and TRBJ2-3, with TRBD1 identical over 7 bases. TRBV23-1 is treated as an ORF (open reading frame) with a function not yet certain. This CDR3 is 16 amino acids long. Unmatched junction bases numbered 12, after V lost 7 bases and J lost 2 bases. The CDR3 sequence is CASTTGPIRYTDTQYF. DNA of the CDR3: TGCGCCAGCACGACAGGGCCGATCAGATACACAGATACGCAGTATTTT.

This clone was counted a single time. J is TRBJ1-2 and V is TRBV27; D gene unclear. Germline CDR1 is MNHEY and CDR2 is SMNVEV (reference sequence). The V end lost 7 bases, the J end lost 3 bases, and 18 bases lay between the germline ends. There are 15 residues in the CDR3. The CDR3 here is CASTGSGRTDYGYTF. As DNA, the CDR3 is TGTGCCAGCACCGGATCCGGGCGGACGGACTATGGCTACACCTTC.

This clone was seen only once. The chain has TRBV5-1 and TRBJ2-3; D gene unclear. CDR1 and CDR2 (germline): SGHRS, YFSETQ. V lost 3 bases to trimming and J lost 4 bases, with 12 bases between them. This CDR3 spans 14 amino acids. CDR3 loop: CASSSTGAADTQYF. The DNA for the CDR3 is TGCGCCAGCAGCTCAACGGGCGCAGCAGATACGCAGTATTTT.

Here the CDR3 reads CASSSRPGRTEAFF. The CDR3 coding sequence is TGTGCCAGCAGCTCAAGACCAGGGAGGACTGAAGCTTTCTTT. This chain links TRBV9 with TRBJ1-1, with D tentatively TRBD1 (5 bases). With 4 bases removed from V and 5 bases from J, the gap between germline ends came to 15 bases. Germline loops: CDR1 SGDLS, CDR2 YYNGEE. The CDR3 runs to 14 residues.

V and J are TRBV6-5 and TRBJ1-1; perhaps TRBD1 as D (5 bases). The V and J ends lost 0 bases and 2 bases respectively, with 10 bases between them. The length of the CDR3 is 15 residues. Per the germline V gene, CDR1 is MNHEY and CDR2 is SVGAGI. In DNA, the CDR3 is TGTGCCAGCAGTTACTCGATACAGGTTAACACTGAAGCTTTCTTT. Amino acids: CASSYSIQVNTEAFF.

This chain joins TRBV7-2 and TRBJ1-1; 7 positions match TRBD1. CDR3 length: 17 residues. J gave up 0 bases and V 1 base, and 8 bases lay outside the gene matches. Germline V CDR1 and CDR2: SGHTA, FQGNSA. The CDR3 DNA is TGTGCCAGCAGCTTAGTTGCCGTGGGACAGCTGAACACTGAAGCTTTCTTT. It translates to CASSLVAVGQLNTEAFF.

This clone was picked up one time. The chain joins TRBV9 to TRBJ2-3, with D unresolved. Trimming took 5 bases from V and 0 from J, leaving 16 bases between them. This CDR3 has 16 residues. The germline gives CDR1 SGDLS, CDR2 YYNGEE. CDR3 in DNA: TGTGCCAGCAGTCGTAGGTCTGCGGCTAGCACAGATACGCAGTATTTT. Amino acid sequence: CASSRRSAASTDTQYF.

The J gene is TRBJ2-7, the V gene TRBV5-1; D is ambiguous. The V gene's germline CDR1 is SGHRS and CDR2 YFSETQ. V lost 4 bases and J 0 bases, leaving 11 bases between the germline ends. The CDR3 sequence is 14 residues long. The CDR3 loop is CASSPRVSSYEQYF. The CDR3 DNA reads TGCGCCAGCAGCCCCCGGGTTAGCTCCTACGAGCAGTACTTC.

The chain links TRBV19 to TRBJ2-5; 7 bases map to TRBD2. The V gene end was trimmed by 3 bases and the J gene end by 4 bases; junction bases not matched to a gene: 8. The CDR3 is 15 amino acids. Germline-derived CDR1 and CDR2 are LNHDA and SQIVND (reference sequence). The CDR3 protein is CASSMGLAVGETQYF. As DNA, the CDR3 is TGTGCCAGTAGTATGGGTCTAGCGGTTGGAGAGACCCAGTACTTC.

The count of this clone is one. V is TRBV7-2 and J is TRBJ1-6; 7 nucleotides agree with TRBD1. CDR1 and CDR2 (germline): SGHTA, FQGNSA. V dropped 6 bases and J dropped 7; count of bases not matched to a gene: 6. The CDR3 is 14 amino acids. The CDR3 DNA reads TGTGCCAGCAGTCCGGGACAGACCAATTCACCCCTCCACTTT. Translation: CASSPGQTNSPLHF.

V gene TRBV25-1 combines with J gene TRBJ2-2, with TRBD1 matching over 8 bases. After removal of 6 bases from V and 3 bases from J, the junction contained 9 bases not matched to a gene. The CDR3 loop spans 16 amino acids. The germline V gene has CDR1 MGHDK and CDR2 SYGVNS. The CDR3 DNA reads as TGTGCCAGCAGACCCCCGACAGGGGATTACACCGGGGAGCTGTTTTTT. Its translation is CASRPPTGDYTGELFF.

CDR3 bases: TGCGCCAGCAGTAAGGACAGGGAGGACGGCTACACCTTC. Residues: CASSKDREDGYTF. The V and J genes are TRBV10-1 and TRBJ1-2; 8 bases are a match to TRBD1. The length of the CDR3 is 13 residues. V dropped 5 bases and J dropped 8; count of bases not matched to a gene: 7. Germline lookup yields CDR1 WNHNN and CDR2 SYGVQD (reference sequence).

In this sample, this clone turned up a few times. The chain carries TRBV28 and TRBJ1-5; a weak D match, TRBD1 (5 bases). The CDR3 has 16 residues. Germline V gene sequence: CDR1 MDHEN, CDR2 SYDVKM. With 6 bases removed from V and 0 bases from J, the gap between germline ends came to 15 bases. CDR3 coding DNA: TGTGCCAGCAGCCTCGGGGGGACTGCTAGCAATCAGCCCCAGCATTTT. Its translation: CASSLGGTASNQPQHF.